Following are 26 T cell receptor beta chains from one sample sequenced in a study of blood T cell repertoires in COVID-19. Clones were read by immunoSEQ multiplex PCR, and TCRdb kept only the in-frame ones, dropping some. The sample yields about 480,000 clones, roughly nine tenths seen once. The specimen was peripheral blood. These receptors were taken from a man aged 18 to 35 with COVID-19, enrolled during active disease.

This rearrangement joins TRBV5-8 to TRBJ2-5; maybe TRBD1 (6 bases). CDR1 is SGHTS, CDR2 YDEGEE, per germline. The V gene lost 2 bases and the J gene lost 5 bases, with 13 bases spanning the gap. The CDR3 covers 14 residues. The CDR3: CASSFMGARETQYF. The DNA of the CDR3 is TGTGCCAGCAGCTTCATGGGGGCGCGGGAGACCCAGTACTTC.

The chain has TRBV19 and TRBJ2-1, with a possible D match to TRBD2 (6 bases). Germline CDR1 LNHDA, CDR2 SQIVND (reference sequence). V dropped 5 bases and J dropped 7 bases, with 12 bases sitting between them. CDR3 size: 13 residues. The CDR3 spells CASSPQRANEQFF. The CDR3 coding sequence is TGTGCCAGTAGTCCGCAGCGGGCGAATGAGCAGTTCTTC.

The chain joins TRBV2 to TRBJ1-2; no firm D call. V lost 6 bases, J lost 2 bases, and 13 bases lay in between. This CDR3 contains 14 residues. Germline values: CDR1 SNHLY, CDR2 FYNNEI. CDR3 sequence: CASSEEGRNYGYTF. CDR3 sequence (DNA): TGTGCCAGCAGCGAGGAAGGGAGGAACTATGGCTACACCTTC.

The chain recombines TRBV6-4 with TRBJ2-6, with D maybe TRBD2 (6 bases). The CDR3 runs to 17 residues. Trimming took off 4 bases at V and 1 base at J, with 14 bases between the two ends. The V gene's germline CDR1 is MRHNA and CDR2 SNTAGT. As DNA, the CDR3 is TGTGCCAGCAGTGGCGGGGACGAGGGGTCTGGGGCCAACGTCCTGACTTTC. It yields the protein CASSGGDEGSGANVLTF.

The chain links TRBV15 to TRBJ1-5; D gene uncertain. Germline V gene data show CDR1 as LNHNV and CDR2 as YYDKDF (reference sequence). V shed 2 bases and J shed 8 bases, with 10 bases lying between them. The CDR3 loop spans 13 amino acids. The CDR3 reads CATSRQAGEPQHF. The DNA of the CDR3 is TGTGCCACCAGCAGACAGGCGGGTGAGCCCCAGCATTTT.

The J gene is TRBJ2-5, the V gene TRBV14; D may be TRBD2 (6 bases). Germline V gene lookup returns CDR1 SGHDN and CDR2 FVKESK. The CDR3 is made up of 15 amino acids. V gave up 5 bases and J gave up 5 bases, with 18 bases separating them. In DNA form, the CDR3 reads TGTGCCAGCAGCAAACAGGAGGGGTCGTGGGAGACCCAGTACTTC. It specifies CASSKQEGSWETQYF.

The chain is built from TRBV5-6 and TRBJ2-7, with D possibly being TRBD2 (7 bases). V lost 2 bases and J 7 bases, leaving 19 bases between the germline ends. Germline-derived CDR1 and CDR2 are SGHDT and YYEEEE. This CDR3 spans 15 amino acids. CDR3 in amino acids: CASSFNAPGGREQYF. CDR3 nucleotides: TGTGCCAGCAGCTTCAACGCCCCGGGGGGCAGGGAGCAGTACTTC. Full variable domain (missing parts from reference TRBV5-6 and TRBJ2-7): DAGVTQSPTHLIKTRGQQVTLRCSPKSGHDTVSWYQQALGQGPQFIFQYYEEEERQRGNFPDRFSGHQFPNYSSELNVNALLLGDSALYLCASSFNAPGGREQYFGPGTRLTVT.

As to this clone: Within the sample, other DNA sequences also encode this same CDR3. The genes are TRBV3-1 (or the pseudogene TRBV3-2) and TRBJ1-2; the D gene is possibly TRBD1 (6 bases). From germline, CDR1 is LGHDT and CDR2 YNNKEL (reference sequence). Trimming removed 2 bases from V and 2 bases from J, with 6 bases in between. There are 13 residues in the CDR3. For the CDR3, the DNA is TGTGCCAGCAGCCAACAGGGGAACTATGGCTACACCTTC. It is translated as CASSQQGNYGYTF.

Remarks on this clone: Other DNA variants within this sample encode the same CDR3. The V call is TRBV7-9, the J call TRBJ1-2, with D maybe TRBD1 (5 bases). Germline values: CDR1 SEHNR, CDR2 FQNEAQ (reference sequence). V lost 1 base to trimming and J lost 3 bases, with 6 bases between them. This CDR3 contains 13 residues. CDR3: CASSLGGDYGYTF. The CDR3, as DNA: TGTGCCAGCAGCTTAGGGGGGGACTATGGCTACACCTTC.

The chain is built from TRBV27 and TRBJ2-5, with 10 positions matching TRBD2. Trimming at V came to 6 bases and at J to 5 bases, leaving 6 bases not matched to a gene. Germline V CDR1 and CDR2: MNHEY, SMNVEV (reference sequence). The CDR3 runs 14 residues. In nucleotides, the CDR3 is TGTGCCAGCAGACGAACTAGCGGGGTTGAGACCCAGTACTTC. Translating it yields CASRRTSGVETQYF.

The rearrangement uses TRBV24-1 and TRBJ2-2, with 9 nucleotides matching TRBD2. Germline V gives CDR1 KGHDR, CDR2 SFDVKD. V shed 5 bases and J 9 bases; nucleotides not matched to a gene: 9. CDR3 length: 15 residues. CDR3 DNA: TGTGCCACCAGTGGCGGGAGGGGCGCTAATTGGGAGCTGTTTTTT. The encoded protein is CATSGGRGANWELFF.

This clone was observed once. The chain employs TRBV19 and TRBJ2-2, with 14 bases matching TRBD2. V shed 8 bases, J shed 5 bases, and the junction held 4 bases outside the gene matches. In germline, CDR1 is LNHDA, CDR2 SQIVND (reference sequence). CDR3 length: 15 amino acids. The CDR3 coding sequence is TGTGCCAGTGGGGGACTAGCGGGGGCGACCGGGGAGCTGTTTTTT. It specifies CASGGLAGATGELFF.

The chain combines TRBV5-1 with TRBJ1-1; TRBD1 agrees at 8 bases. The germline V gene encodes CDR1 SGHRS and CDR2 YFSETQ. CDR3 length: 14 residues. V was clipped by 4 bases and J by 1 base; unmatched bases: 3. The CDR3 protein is CASSTGGRNTEAFF. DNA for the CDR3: TGCGCCAGCAGCACAGGGGGGAGGAACACTGAAGCTTTCTTT. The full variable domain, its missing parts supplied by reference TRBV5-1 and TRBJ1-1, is KAGVTQTPRYLIKTRGQQVTLSCSPISGHRSVSWYQQTPGQGLQFLFEYFSETQRNKGNFPGRFSGRQFSNSRSEMNVSTLELGDSALYLCASSTGGRNTEAFFGQGTRLTVV.

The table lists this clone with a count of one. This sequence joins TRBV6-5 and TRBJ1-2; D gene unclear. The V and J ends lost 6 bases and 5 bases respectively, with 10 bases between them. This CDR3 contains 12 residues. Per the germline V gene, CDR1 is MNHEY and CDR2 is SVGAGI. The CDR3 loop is CASSDILYGYTF. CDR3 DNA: TGTGCCAGCAGCGACATTTTATATGGCTACACCTTC.

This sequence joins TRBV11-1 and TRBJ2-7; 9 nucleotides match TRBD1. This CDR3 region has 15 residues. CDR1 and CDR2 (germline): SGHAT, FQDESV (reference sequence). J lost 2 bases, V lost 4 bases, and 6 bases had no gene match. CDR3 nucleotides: TGTGCCAGCAGCTCTGGACAGGGGCCTCCCTACGAGCAGTACTTC. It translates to CASSSGQGPPYEQYF.

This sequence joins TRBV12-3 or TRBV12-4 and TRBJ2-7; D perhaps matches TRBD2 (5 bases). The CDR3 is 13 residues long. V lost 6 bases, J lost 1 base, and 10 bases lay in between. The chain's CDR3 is CASRITGSYEQYF. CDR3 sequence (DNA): TGTGCCAGCAGAATTACGGGGTCCTACGAGCAGTACTTC.

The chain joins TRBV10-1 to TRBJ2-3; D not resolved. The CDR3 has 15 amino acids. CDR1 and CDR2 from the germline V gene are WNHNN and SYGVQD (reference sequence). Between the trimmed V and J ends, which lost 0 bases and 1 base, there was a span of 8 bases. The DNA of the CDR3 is TGCGCCAGCAGTGAGTCTGGGCCGGGCACAGATACGCAGTATTTT. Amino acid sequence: CASSESGPGTDTQYF.

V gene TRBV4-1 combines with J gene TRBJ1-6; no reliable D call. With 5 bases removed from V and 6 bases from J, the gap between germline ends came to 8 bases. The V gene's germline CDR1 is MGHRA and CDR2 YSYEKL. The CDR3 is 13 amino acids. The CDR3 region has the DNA TGCGCCAGCAGCGGAGTAATTAATTCACCCCTCCACTTT. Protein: CASSGVINSPLHF.

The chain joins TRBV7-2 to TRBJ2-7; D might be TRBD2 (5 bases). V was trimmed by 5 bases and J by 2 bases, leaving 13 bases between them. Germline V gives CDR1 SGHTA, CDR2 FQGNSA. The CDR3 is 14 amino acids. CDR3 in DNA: TGTGCCAGCAGCCCACCTGCGGGTACCTACGAGCAGTACTTC. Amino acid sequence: CASSPPAGTYEQYF.

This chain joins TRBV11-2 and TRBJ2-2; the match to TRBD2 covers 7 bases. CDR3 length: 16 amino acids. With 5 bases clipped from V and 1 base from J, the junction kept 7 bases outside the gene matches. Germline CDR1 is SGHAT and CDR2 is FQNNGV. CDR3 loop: CASSPRTRGNTGELFF. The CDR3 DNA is TGTGCCAGCAGCCCCCGGACTAGAGGGAACACCGGGGAGCTGTTTTTT.

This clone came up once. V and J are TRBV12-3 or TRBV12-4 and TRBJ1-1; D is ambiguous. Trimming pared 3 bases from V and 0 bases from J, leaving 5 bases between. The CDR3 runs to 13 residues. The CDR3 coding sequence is TGTGCCAGCAGTTTTCTCCTGAACACTGAAGCTTTCTTT. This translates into CASSFLLNTEAFF.

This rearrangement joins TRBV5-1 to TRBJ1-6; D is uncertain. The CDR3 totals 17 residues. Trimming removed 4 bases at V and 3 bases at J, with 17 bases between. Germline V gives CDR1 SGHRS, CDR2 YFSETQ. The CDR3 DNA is TGCGCCAGCAGCGTTTCGGGAGGTTGGGACTATAATTCACCCCTCCACTTT. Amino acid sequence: CASSVSGGWDYNSPLHF.

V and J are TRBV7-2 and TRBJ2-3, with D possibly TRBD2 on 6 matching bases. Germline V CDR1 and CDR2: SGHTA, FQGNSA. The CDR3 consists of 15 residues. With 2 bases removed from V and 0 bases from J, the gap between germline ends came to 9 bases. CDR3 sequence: CASSLRRDSTDTQYF. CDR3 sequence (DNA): TGTGCCAGCAGCTTAAGGAGGGATAGCACAGATACGCAGTATTTT. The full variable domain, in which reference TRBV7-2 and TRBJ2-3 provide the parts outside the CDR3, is GAGVSQSPSNKVTEKGKDVELRCDPISGHTALYWYRQSLGQGLEFLIYFQGNSAPDKSGLPSDRFSAERTGGSVSTLTIQRTQQEDSAVYLCASSLRRDSTDTQYFGPGTRLTVL.

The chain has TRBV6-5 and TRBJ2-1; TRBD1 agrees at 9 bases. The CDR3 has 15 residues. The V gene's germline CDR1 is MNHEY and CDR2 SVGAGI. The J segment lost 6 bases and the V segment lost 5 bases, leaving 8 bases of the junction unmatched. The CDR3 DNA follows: TGTGCCAGCAGTCCGGACAGGGGTTCCCTCAATGAGCAGTTCTTC. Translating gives CASSPDRGSLNEQFF.

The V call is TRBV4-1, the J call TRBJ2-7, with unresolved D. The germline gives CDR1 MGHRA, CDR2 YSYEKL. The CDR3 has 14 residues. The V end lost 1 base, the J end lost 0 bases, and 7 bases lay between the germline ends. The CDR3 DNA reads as TGCGCCAGCAGCCAAGCGCCCAGCTCCTACGAGCAGTACTTC. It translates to CASSQAPSSYEQYF.

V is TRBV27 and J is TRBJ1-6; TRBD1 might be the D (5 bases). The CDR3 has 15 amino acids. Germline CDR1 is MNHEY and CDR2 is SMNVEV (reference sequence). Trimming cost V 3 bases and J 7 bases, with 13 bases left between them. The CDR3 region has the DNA TGTGCCAGCAGTTTCGGCAGGGTTGGGAATTCACCCCTCCACTTT. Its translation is CASSFGRVGNSPLHF.